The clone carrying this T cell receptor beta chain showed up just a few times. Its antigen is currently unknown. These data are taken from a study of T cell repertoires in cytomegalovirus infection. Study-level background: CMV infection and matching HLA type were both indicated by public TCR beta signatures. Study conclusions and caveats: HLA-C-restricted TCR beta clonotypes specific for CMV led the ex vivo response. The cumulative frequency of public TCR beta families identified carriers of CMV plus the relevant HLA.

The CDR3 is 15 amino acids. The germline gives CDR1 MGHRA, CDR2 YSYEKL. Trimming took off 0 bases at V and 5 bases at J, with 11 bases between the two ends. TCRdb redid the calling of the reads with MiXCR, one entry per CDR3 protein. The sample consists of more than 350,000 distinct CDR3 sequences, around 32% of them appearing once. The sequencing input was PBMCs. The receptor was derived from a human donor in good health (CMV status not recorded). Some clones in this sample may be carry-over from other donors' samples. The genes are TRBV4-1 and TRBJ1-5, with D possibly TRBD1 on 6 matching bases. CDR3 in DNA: TGCGCCAGCAGCCAAGAGGGGGCGGGTGATCAGCCCCAGCATTTT. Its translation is CASSQEGAGDQPQHF.